This T cell receptor beta chain stems from a study of human T cells and chemical hapten exposure. On the study more broadly: Yields of TCR per sample differed, chiefly owing to small differences in pooled library volume. Study-wide points: Unchanged with DPC sensitization were TCRs above 1 in 1000 frequency.

Time point here: healthy volunteer bleed at 6 weeks. Unfractionated whole blood was the source from which total RNA was extracted. This clonotype was detected ten times or more. Its matching antigen is unknown. CDR1 SGHDT and CDR2 YYEEEE come from the germline V gene. Trimming took 3 bases from V and 3 from J; bases not matched to a gene: 5. The CDR3 spans 15 residues. Within the library, unique molecular identifiers were attached to each individual cDNA molecule. Authors' methods: Sequenced samples showed a median of approximately 96,000 TCRs each, with counts running from about 20,000 to 690,000. TCRdb redid the calling of the RACE reads with MiXCR, one entry per CDR3 protein. TCRdb's processing, not the authors' own work, is the source of the V and J calls. The sample lists around 35,000 distinct CDR3 sequences, less than 5.5% occurring once.

The sequence came from a human donor in good health. Some clones in this sample may be carry-over from other donors' samples. Sample: whole blood. The chain joins TRBV5-6 to TRBJ1-4, with 7 bases that match TRBD1. The chain's CDR3 is CASSYRDSPNEKLFF. The DNA for the CDR3 is TGTGCCAGCAGCTACAGGGACAGTCCTAATGAAAAACTGTTTTTT.